This T cell receptor beta chain was identified during a study of blood T cell repertoires in COVID-19. The method was immunoSEQ multiplex PCR; TCRdb's version includes in-frame clones alone and lacks a portion of them. The repertoire has 160,000 or so clones, approximately 84% of them found once; the top ten carry about 15%. The V gene end was trimmed by 0 bases and the J gene end by 6 bases; junction bases not matched to a gene: 2. There are 13 residues in the CDR3. Germline V gene lookup returns CDR1 SGHRS and CDR2 YFSETQ. The receptor's source is an elderly woman with acute or convalescent COVID-19. Sequencing was carried out using peripheral blood. The rearrangement links TRBV5-1 to TRBJ2-7; 8 bases match TRBD1. CDR3 sequence: CASSLGTGPEQYF. CDR3 DNA: TGCGCCAGCAGCTTGGGGACAGGGCCCGAGCAGTACTTC.